Below are 20 T cell receptor beta chains sequenced from a single sample in a study of blood T cell repertoires in COVID-19. Data came from immunoSEQ multiplex PCR; TCRdb stores just in-frame clones and leaves some out. Here the sample spans about 50,000 clones, roughly 83% being singletons. The sequenced sample was peripheral blood. All receptors derive from a woman in her sixties with acute or convalescent COVID-19.

This rearrangement joins TRBV5-1 to TRBJ2-2; 13 positions agree with TRBD2. J gave up 3 bases and V 4 bases, and 12 bases lay outside the gene matches. The germline V gene encodes CDR1 SGHRS and CDR2 YFSETQ. This CDR3 has 19 residues. CDR3 sequence (DNA): TGCGCCAGCAGCATACCGGACCGGACTAGCGGGAGCTACACCGGGGAGCTGTTTTTT. Residues: CASSIPDRTSGSYTGELFF.

This sequence joins TRBV9 and TRBJ1-3, with 7 bases aligning to TRBD1. Germline CDR1 reads SGDLS; CDR2 reads YYNGEE. V trimming: 4 bases; J trimming: 4 bases; junction bases outside the gene matches: 14. The CDR3 has 17 residues. The CDR3 loop reads CASSTTTGAVGGNTIYF. The CDR3 bases are TGTGCCAGCAGCACCACAACAGGGGCCGTCGGCGGAAACACCATATATTTT.

The rearrangement joins TRBV5-1 to TRBJ1-2, with 7 bases matching TRBD1. The V and J ends lost 0 bases and 5 bases, in that order; junction bases with no gene match: 4. The CDR3 spans 14 residues. The germline CDR1 and CDR2 sequences are SGHRS and YFSETQ. CDR3 protein: CASSLEGALYGYTF. The DNA for the CDR3 is TGCGCCAGCAGCTTGGAGGGGGCATTGTATGGCTACACCTTC. Full variable domain (missing parts from reference TRBV5-1 and TRBJ1-2): KAGVTQTPRYLIKTRGQQVTLSCSPISGHRSVSWYQQTPGQGLQFLFEYFSETQRNKGNFPGRFSGRQFSNSRSEMNVSTLELGDSALYLCASSLEGALYGYTFGSGTRLTVV.

The rearrangement links TRBV28 to TRBJ1-1; D might be TRBD1 (5 bases). In germline, CDR1 is MDHEN, CDR2 SYDVKM. The CDR3 extends over 13 amino acids. Trimming took off 7 bases at V and 7 bases at J, with 16 bases between the two ends. The CDR3 is CASTVSQGFEAFF. CDR3 DNA sequence: TGTGCCAGCACCGTTTCCCAGGGATTTGAAGCTTTCTTT.

V gene TRBV19 combines with J gene TRBJ2-4; 9 bases align to TRBD2. The CDR3 covers 20 residues. With V trimmed by 6 bases and J by 0 bases, 18 bases remained unmatched. The germline V gene encodes CDR1 LNHDA and CDR2 SQIVND (reference sequence). DNA for the CDR3: TGTGCCAGTAGCCCCCTGGTAGCGGGAGAACGGGGCCTAGCCAAAAACATTCAGTACTTC. This translates into CASSPLVAGERGLAKNIQYF.

This clone was seen a few times. CDR3 amino acids: CSVSQGKNTEAFF. CDR3 DNA sequence: TGCAGCGTTTCACAGGGGAAGAACACTGAAGCTTTCTTT. This rearrangement joins TRBV29-1 to TRBJ1-1, with TRBD1 matching over 7 bases. CDR3 length: 13 residues. With V trimmed by 5 bases and J by 1 base, 4 bases remained unmatched. Germline CDR1 reads SQVTM; CDR2 reads ANQGSEA.

Only one count was recorded for this clone. This rearrangement joins TRBV19 to TRBJ2-7; TRBD1 matches at 8 bases. V dropped 3 bases and J dropped 4; count of bases not matched to a gene: 5. The germline V gene has CDR1 LNHDA and CDR2 SQIVND (reference sequence). The CDR3 extends over 14 amino acids. CDR3 bases: TGTGCCAGTAGTATTAGGCAGGGGGCGTACGAGCAGTACTTC. It translates to CASSIRQGAYEQYF.

J is TRBJ2-2 and V is TRBV5-1, with 8 bases aligning to TRBD1. Trimming took 0 bases from V and 7 from J; bases not matched to a gene: 5. Germline assignment: CDR1 SGHRS and CDR2 YFSETQ. The CDR3 consists of 15 residues. CDR3 nucleotide sequence: TGCGCCAGCAGCTTGGGACAGGGGTCTGACGGGGAGCTGTTTTTT. This translates into CASSLGQGSDGELFF.

The gene calls are TRBV5-5 and TRBJ1-5; no clear D gene. The CDR3 has 17 residues. CDR1 and CDR2 (germline): SGHKS, YYEKEE (reference sequence). Trimming removed 0 bases at V and 1 base at J, with 14 bases between. Here the CDR3 reads CASSLGAGDNSNQPQHF. In DNA, the CDR3 is TGTGCCAGCAGCTTGGGGGCAGGCGATAACAGCAATCAGCCCCAGCATTTT.

The J gene is TRBJ1-1, the V gene TRBV29-1; 10 bases line up with TRBD1. V dropped 4 bases and J dropped 8; count of bases not matched to a gene: 13. This CDR3 spans 15 amino acids. Germline CDR1 is SQVTM and CDR2 is ANQGSEA. The CDR3 coding sequence is TGCAGCGTTGTTGAGACAGGGGGCGCAGGGTGGGAAGCTTTCTTT. This encodes CSVVETGGAGWEAFF.

V usage is TRBV13 and J usage is TRBJ2-7, with TRBD1 as a possible D gene (5 bases). CDR1 is PRHDT and CDR2 is FYEKMQ in the germline V gene (reference sequence). The CDR3 has 13 amino acids. Deletions cut 1 base from V and 3 bases from J, with 7 bases between. As DNA, the CDR3 is TGTGCCAGCAGCTTAGCAGGGTTCTACGAGCAGTACTTC. This translates into CASSLAGFYEQYF.

This clone was recorded a few times. This rearrangement joins TRBV11-1 to TRBJ2-2, with unresolved D. The CDR3 is 13 residues long. CDR1 and CDR2 (germline): SGHAT, FQDESV (reference sequence). V was pared by 3 bases and J by 7 bases, with 9 bases between. The CDR3 region has the DNA TGTGCCAGCAGCTTTTCTTTAGACGGGGAGCTGTTTTTT. Translated, it gives CASSFSLDGELFF.

The chain is built from TRBV21-1 and TRBJ1-1. TRBV21-1 is described as a pseudogene. The CDR3 has 8 amino acids. CDR3 sequence reads: CGRGEAFF. In DNA, the CDR3 is TGTGGCCGAGGGGAAGCTTTCTTT.

This clone ranks as medium-sized (0.01 to 0.1%). This chain uses TRBV19 with TRBJ1-6, with a tentative D call TRBD1 (6 bases). V was cut by 6 bases and J by 7 bases, with 13 bases left in between. CDR1 and CDR2 (germline): LNHDA, SQIVND (reference sequence). This CDR3 comprises 14 residues. As DNA, the CDR3 is TGTGCCAGTAGCCGGACAGCTCAAAATTCACCCCTCCACTTT. Encoded protein: CASSRTAQNSPLHF.

The chain combines TRBV6-5 with TRBJ1-6, with 7 nucleotides matching TRBD1. Trimming took 5 bases from V and 5 from J; bases not matched to a gene: 6. The CDR3 consists of 15 residues. Looked up from germline, CDR1 is MNHEY and CDR2 is SVGAGI. The CDR3 bases are TGTGCCAGCAGTCTTTCCGGGACAGATAATTCACCCCTCCACTTT. It is translated as CASSLSGTDNSPLHF.

The chain combines TRBV7-9 with TRBJ2-1; TRBD2 might be the D (6 bases). The CDR3 runs to 15 residues. CDR1 is SEHNR, CDR2 FQNEAQ, per germline (reference sequence). Trimming took 5 bases from V and 1 from J, leaving 12 bases between them. CDR3 in DNA: TGTGCCAGCAGCACCTCGGGGGTTTCCTACAATGAGCAGTTCTTC. Encoded protein: CASSTSGVSYNEQFF.

This chain links TRBV4-1 with TRBJ1-1; D not certain. Trimming cost V 8 bases and J 4 bases, with 17 bases left between them. The germline V gene encodes CDR1 MGHRA and CDR2 YSYEKL. The CDR3 extends over 14 amino acids. The CDR3 sequence is CASRPRDLGTEAFF. CDR3 DNA: TGCGCCAGCCGGCCCCGGGATCTCGGCACTGAAGCTTTCTTT.

CDR3 protein: CASSWTGTVNEQFF. The CDR3 coding sequence is TGTGCCAGCAGCTGGACAGGGACAGTTAATGAGCAGTTCTTC. The chain couples TRBV5-5 to TRBJ2-1, with 8 bases aligning to TRBD1. Germline CDR1 and CDR2: SGHKS and YYEKEE (reference sequence). CDR3 length: 14 amino acids. The V segment lost 3 bases and the J segment 7 bases; nucleotides outside the gene matches: 6. The full variable domain, with the rest looked up from reference TRBV5-5 and TRBJ2-1, is DAGVTQSPTHLIKTRGQQVTLRCSPISGHKSVSWYQQVLGQGPQFIFQYYEKEERGRGNFPDRFSARQFPNYSSELNVNALLLGDSALYLCASSWTGTVNEQFFGPGTRLTVL.

This clone was seen more than once but under ten times. The rearrangement joins TRBV19 to TRBJ2-7; 7 positions agree with TRBD2. Germline V CDR1 and CDR2: LNHDA, SQIVND (reference sequence). The CDR3 consists of 13 residues. The J segment lost 0 bases and the V segment lost 5 bases, leaving 1 base of the junction unmatched. Here the CDR3 DNA reads TGTGCCAGTAGTGCGGGGGTCTCCTACGAGCAGTACTTC. As protein: CASSAGVSYEQYF.

This chain uses TRBV5-6 with TRBJ2-3; D might be TRBD2 (6 bases). V was trimmed by 4 bases and J by 5 bases, leaving 11 bases between them. The germline V gene encodes CDR1 SGHDT and CDR2 YYEEEE. The CDR3 totals 13 residues. Here the CDR3 DNA reads TGTGCCAGCAGCGGTGGGGGGAGAGATACGCAGTATTTT. Residues: CASSGGGRDTQYF.